The 6 T cell receptor beta chains presented below share a single source sample, sequenced in a study of cytomegalovirus exposure and HLA in healthy donors. The PCR ran on 60 Vbeta and 13 Jbeta primers. TCRdb's copy holds only in-frame clones and misses some; the assay was immunoSEQ multiplex PCR. The profile covers over 80,000 clones, with approximately 70% appearing a single time and over 3% taken by the ten largest. The material sequenced was PBMCs. Every receptor here comes from a man in his forties in good health and CMV-seronegative.

This clone was found a few times. The gene calls are TRBV7-2 and TRBJ2-1; 8 nucleotides align to TRBD2. Germline V gene lookup returns CDR1 SGHTA and CDR2 FQGNSA. The CDR3 extends over 15 amino acids. V trimming: 4 bases; J trimming: 0 bases; junction bases outside the gene matches: 2. CDR3 residues: CASSSLAGSYNEQFF. The CDR3 nucleotides are TGTGCCAGCAGCTCCCTAGCGGGCTCCTACAATGAGCAGTTCTTC.

V usage is TRBV30 and J usage is TRBJ2-7, with TRBD2 matching over 14 bases. CDR3 size: 16 residues. CDR1 and CDR2 (germline): GTSNPN, SVGIG (reference sequence). The V and J ends lost 5 bases and 4 bases, in that order; junction bases with no gene match: 10. CDR3 sequence (DNA): TGTGCCTGGGATAGAGCTAGGACTAGCGGGGGGTACGAGCAGTACTTC. It codes for CAWDRARTSGGYEQYF.

This chain uses TRBV9 with TRBJ2-3; 8 bases are a match to TRBD2. Germline values: CDR1 SGDLS, CDR2 YYNGEE. V shed 1 base, J shed 0 bases, and the junction held 4 bases outside the gene matches. This CDR3 spans 16 amino acids. The CDR3 spells CASSVLAGTSTDTQYF. As DNA, the CDR3 is TGTGCCAGCAGCGTATTAGCGGGAACTAGCACAGATACGCAGTATTTT.

This clone was picked up a small number of times. This rearrangement joins TRBV28 to TRBJ1-4, with TRBD1 as a possible D gene (5 bases). This CDR3 comprises 14 residues. V was pared by 6 bases and J by 7 bases, with 15 bases between. The germline CDR1 and CDR2 sequences are MDHEN and SYDVKM. CDR3 DNA sequence: TGTGCCAGCAGCCCCAGGGACTTCCCTGAAAAACTGTTTTTT. The encoded protein is CASSPRDFPEKLFF.

The chain links TRBV19 to TRBJ1-1, with 9 bases aligning to TRBD1. V gave up 6 bases and J gave up 4 bases; unmatched junction bases: 6. The CDR3 contains 14 residues. CDR1 and CDR2 from the germline V gene are LNHDA and SQIVND (reference sequence). The CDR3 sequence is CASSDRGESTEAFF. Here the CDR3 DNA reads TGTGCCAGTAGCGACAGGGGGGAAAGCACTGAAGCTTTCTTT.

This clone was counted between two and nine times. This chain links TRBV7-8 with TRBJ2-7; the D gene is possibly TRBD1 (6 bases). V was clipped by 1 base and J by 6 bases, with 10 bases between them. The CDR3 covers 13 residues. Germline V lookup: CDR1 SGHVS, CDR2 FQNEAQ. The CDR3 DNA reads TGTGCCAGCAGCTTAGAACAGGGTGGCGAGCAGTACTTC. This gives the protein CASSLEQGGEQYF.